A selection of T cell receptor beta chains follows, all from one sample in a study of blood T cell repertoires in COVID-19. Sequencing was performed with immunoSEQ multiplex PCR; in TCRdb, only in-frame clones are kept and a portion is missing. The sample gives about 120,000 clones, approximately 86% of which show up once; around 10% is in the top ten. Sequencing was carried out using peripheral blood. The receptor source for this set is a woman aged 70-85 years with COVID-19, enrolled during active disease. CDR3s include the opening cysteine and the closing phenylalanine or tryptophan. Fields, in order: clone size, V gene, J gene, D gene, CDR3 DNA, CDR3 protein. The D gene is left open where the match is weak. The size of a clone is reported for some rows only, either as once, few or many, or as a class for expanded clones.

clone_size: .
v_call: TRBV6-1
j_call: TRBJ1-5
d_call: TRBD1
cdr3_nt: TGTGCCAGCAGTGATCTGGACAGGCACAATCAGCCCCAGCATTTT
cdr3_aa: CASSDLDRHNQPQHF

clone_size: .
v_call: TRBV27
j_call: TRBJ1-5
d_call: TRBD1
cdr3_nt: TGTGCCAGCAGTTTGAGGGGGAGCGGGAGACAGGGATCAGGTCAGCCCCAGCATTTT
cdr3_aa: CASSLRGSGRQGSGQPQHF

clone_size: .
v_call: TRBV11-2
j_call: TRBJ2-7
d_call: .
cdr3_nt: TGTGCCAGCAGCCAGTACGCAGGCACAAGCTCCTACGAGCAGTACTTC
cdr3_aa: CASSQYAGTSSYEQYF

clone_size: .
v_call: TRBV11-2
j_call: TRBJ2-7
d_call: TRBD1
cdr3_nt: TGTGCCAGCAGCTCGCCCGGGACAGGGCAGGAGCAGTACTTC
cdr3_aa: CASSSPGTGQEQYF

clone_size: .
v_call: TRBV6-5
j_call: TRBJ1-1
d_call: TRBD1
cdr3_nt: TGTGCCAGCAGTTACCTCGACAGGGGGCGCACTGAAGCTTTCTTT
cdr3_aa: CASSYLDRGRTEAFF

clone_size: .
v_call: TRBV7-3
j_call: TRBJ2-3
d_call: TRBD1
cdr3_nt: TGTGCCAGCAGCTCGCCGCGGACAGGGAGGAATACGCAGTATTTT
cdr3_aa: CASSSPRTGRNTQYF

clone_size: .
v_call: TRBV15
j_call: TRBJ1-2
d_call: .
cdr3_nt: TGTGCCACCAGCAGAGAGGGGACTGGTAATGTGAGGAACTATGGCTACACCTTC
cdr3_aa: CATSREGTGNVRNYGYTF

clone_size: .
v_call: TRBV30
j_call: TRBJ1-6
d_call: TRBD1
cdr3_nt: TGTGCCTGGAGGGACAGGGTGGATTCACCCCTCCACTTT
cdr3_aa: CAWRDRVDSPLHF

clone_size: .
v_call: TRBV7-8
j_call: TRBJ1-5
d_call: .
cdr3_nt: TGTGCCAGCTCCCCCCGGGGAGATAGCAATCAGCCCCAGCATTTT
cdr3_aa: CASSPRGDSNQPQHF

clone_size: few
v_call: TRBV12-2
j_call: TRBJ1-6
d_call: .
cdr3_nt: TGTGCAAGTCGCTTAGCGGAAACAGGGGCTAGGAATTCACCCCTCCACTTT
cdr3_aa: CASRLAETGARNSPLHF

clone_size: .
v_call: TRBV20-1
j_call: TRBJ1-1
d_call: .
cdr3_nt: TGCAGTGCTAGAGTGGACAGAAGAGCTTTCTTT
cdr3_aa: CSARVDRRAFF

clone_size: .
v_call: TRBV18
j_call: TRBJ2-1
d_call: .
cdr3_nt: TGTGCCAGCTCACCCCGAACGGAGACAGTTCCCTACAATGAGCAGTTCTTC
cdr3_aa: CASSPRTETVPYNEQFF

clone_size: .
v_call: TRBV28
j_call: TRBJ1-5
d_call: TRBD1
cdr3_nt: TGTGCCAGCAGTTTCGGGACAGGTTATAGCAATCAGCCCCAGCATTTT
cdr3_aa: CASSFGTGYSNQPQHF

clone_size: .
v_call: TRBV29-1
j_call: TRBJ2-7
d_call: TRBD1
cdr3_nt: TGCAGCGTTCAGGACAGGGGGCTCTACGAGCAGTACTTC
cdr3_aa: CSVQDRGLYEQYF

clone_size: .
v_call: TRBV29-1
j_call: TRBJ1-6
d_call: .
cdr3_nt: TGCAGCGTCCTGACAGATCGTCATTCACCCCTCCACTTT
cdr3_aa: CSVLTDRHSPLHF

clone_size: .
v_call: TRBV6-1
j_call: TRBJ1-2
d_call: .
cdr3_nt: TGTGCCAGCAGTGAAGGACCCCCACCGGGAGGCTACACCTTC
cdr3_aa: CASSEGPPPGGYTF

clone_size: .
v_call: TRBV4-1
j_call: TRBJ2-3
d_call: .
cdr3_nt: TGCGCCAGCAGCCAAGGGGCTAGCGCAGATACGCAGTATTTT
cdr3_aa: CASSQGASADTQYF

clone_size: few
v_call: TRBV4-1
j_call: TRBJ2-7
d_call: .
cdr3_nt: TGCGCCAGCAGCCAACAACAGGGTATGATTTACGAGCAGTACTTC
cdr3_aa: CASSQQQGMIYEQYF

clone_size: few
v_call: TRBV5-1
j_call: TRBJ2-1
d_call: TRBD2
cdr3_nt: TGCGCCAGCAGCTCCCTACTTGGGGGGGGTGAGCAGTTCTTC
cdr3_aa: CASSSLLGGGEQFF

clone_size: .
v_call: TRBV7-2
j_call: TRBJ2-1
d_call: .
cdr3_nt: TGTGCCAGCAGCTTAGGCGGGGCGGGGAATGAGCAGTTCTTC
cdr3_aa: CASSLGGAGNEQFF

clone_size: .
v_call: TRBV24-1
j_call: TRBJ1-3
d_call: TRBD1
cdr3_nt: TGTGCCACCAGTGATTCGAGGACAGGCCCAATCTCTGGAAACACCATATATTTT
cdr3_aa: CATSDSRTGPISGNTIYF

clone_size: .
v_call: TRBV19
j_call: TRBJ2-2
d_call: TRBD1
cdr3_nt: TGTGCCAGTAGTACCCGACAGGGGGAAACCGGGGAGCTGTTTTTT
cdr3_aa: CASSTRQGETGELFF

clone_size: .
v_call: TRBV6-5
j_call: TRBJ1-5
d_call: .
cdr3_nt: TGTGCCAGCAGTTACTCGAACGACAAAGGGGCGCCCCAGCATTTT
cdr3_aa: CASSYSNDKGAPQHF